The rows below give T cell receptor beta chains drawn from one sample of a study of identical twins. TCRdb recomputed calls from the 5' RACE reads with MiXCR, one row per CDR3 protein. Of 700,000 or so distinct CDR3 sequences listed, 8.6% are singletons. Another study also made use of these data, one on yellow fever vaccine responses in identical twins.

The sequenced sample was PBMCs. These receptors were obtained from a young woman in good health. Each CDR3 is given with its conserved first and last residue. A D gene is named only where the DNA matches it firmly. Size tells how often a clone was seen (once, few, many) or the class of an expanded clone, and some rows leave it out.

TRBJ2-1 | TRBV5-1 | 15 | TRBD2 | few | TGCGCCAGCAGCCCAACACTAGCGGGCTACAATGAGCAGTTCTTC | CASSPTLAGYNEQFF
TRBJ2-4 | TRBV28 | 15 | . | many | TGTGCCAGCAGTTCCCGTACAGGGCCCAAAAACATTCAGTACTTC | CASSSRTGPKNIQYF
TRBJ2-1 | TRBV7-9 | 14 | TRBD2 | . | TGTGCCAGCAGCTTAGGGACTAGCCGCGATGAGCAGTTCTTC | CASSLGTSRDEQFF
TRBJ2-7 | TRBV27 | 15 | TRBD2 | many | TGTGCCAGCAGTAGATCTGCGGGGGGGCCCTACGAGCAGTACTTC | CASSRSAGGPYEQYF
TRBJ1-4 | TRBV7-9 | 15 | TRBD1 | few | TGTGCCAGCAGCCAAAACAGGGGGGCAGGGGAAAAACTGTTTTTT | CASSQNRGAGEKLFF
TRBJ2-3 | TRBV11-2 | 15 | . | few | TGTGCCAGCAGCGCGGGACAGCGCGGGACAGATACGCAGTATTTT | CASSAGQRGTDTQYF
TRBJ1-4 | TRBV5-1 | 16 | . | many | TGCGCCAGCAGCTTGTCAGTGGCAGGGAACGGTGAAAAACTGTTTTTT | CASSLSVAGNGEKLFF
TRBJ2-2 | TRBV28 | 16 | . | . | TGTGCCAGCAGTCCCTCTAGCGTTTCGAACACCGGGGAGCTGTTTTTT | CASSPSSVSNTGELFF
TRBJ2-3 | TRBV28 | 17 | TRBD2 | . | TGTGCCAGCAGTTACCTCGAGGGTGGACTAGCGGTAGATACGCAGTATTTT | CASSYLEGGLAVDTQYF
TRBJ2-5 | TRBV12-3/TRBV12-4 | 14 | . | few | TGTGCCAGCAGTCAAACGGGGGACCAAGAGACCCAGTACTTC | CASSQTGDQETQYF
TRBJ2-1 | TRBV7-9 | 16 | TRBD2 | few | TGTGCCAGCAGCCGTAGAGGGACTAGCGGGAGAGGGGAGCAGTTCTTC | CASSRRGTSGRGEQFF
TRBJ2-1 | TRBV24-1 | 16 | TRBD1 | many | TGTGCCACCAAACCAGGGGGCGCGGGGTCCTACAATGAGCAGTTCTTC | CATKPGGAGSYNEQFF
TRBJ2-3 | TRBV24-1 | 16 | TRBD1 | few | TGTGCCACCAGTGATTGGGACAGGGTGGGCACAGATACGCAGTATTTT | CATSDWDRVGTDTQYF
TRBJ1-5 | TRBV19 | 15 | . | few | TGTGCCAGTAGCAGGGAGAAAGGAGGAAGCCAGCCCCAGCATTTT | CASSREKGGSQPQHF
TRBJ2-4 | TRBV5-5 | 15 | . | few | TGTGCCAGCAGCTTGGAATCGTATCCTCAAAACATTCAGTACTTC | CASSLESYPQNIQYF
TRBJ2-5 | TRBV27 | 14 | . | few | TGTGCCAGCAGTTTGTTAGGTAGCCAAGAGACCCAGTACTTC | CASSLLGSQETQYF
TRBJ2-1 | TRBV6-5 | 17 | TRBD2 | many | TGTGCCAGCAGTTACCGTGGTAGCGGGGGTTCCTACAATGAGCAGTTCTTC | CASSYRGSGGSYNEQFF
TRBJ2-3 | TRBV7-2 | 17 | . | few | TGTGCCAGCAGCCCAAACCCCGCAGGGATAGTCACAGATACGCAGTATTTT | CASSPNPAGIVTDTQYF
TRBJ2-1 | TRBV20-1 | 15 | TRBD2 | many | TGCAGTGCTAGAGATTCGGAGCGGGAATACAATGAGCAGTTCTTC | CSARDSEREYNEQFF
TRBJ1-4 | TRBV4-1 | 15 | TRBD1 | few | TGCGCCAGCAGCCAAGTGGCAGGGGGAGGAGAAAAACTGTTTTTT | CASSQVAGGGEKLFF
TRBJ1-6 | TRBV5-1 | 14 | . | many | TGCGCCAGCAGCTTGGTACAGGAGAATTCACCCCTCCACTTT | CASSLVQENSPLHF
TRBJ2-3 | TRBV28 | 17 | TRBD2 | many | TGTGCCAGCAGTTTTCTCGGACTAGCATCGAGCACAGATACGCAGTATTTT | CASSFLGLASSTDTQYF
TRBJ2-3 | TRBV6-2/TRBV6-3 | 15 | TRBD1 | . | TGTGCCAGCAATCTGACAGGGGTCAGCACAGATACGCAGTATTTT | CASNLTGVSTDTQYF
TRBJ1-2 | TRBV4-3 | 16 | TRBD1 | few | TGCGCCAGCAGCCAAGTGGGGACAGGGACAAACTATGGCTACACCTTC | CASSQVGTGTNYGYTF
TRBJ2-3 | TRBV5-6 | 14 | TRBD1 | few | TGTGCCAGCAGCCCGGGACAGGACCTGGATACGCAGTATTTT | CASSPGQDLDTQYF
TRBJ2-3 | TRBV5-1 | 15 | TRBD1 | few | TGCGCCAGCAGCCTGTGGACAGGGGCCACAGATACGCAGTATTTT | CASSLWTGATDTQYF
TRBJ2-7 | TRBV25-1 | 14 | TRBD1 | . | TGTGCCAGCAGTGGCAGGGGGCCCCTCTACGAGCAGTACTTC | CASSGRGPLYEQYF
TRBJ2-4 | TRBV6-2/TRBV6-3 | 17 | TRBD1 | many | TGTGCCAGCAGTGGCACTCAGGGGGCCTGGACCAAAAACATTCAGTACTTC | CASSGTQGAWTKNIQYF
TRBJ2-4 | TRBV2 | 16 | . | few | TGTGCCAGCAGTGAAGCGGATACGGTAGCCAAAAACATTCAGTACTTC | CASSEADTVAKNIQYF
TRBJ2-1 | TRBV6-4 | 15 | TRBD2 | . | TGTGCCAGCAGTGAACGGGGGGGCGCGATGGGTGAGCAGTTCTTC | CASSERGGAMGEQFF
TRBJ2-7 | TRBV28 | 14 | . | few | TGTGCCAGCAGTTTAAAAGTCAGCGAGGGAGAGCAGTACTTC | CASSLKVSEGEQYF
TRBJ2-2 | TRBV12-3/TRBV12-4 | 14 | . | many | TGTGCCAGCAGTTTAGTCCTCAACACCGGGGAGCTGTTTTTT | CASSLVLNTGELFF
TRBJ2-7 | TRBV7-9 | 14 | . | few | TGTGCCAGCAGCTGGGACATCGATTACTACGAGCAGTACTTC | CASSWDIDYYEQYF
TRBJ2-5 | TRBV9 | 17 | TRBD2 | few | TGTGCCGGTTCGACTAGCGGGGGTTCCTGGTACCAAGAGACCCAGTACTTC | CAGSTSGGSWYQETQYF
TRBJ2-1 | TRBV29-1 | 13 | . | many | TGCAGCGTTGTTTTGTCGGGGCGGAATGAGCAGTTCTTC | CSVVLSGRNEQFF
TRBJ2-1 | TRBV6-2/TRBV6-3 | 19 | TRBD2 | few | TGTGCCAGCAGTTACTCGAAATTTGAAGGGACTAGCGGCTACAATGAGCAGTTCTTC | CASSYSKFEGTSGYNEQFF
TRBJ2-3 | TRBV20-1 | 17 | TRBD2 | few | TGCAGTGCTAGGAGGGTCCCCGCGGGGGTTGGCACAGATACGCAGTATTTT | CSARRVPAGVGTDTQYF
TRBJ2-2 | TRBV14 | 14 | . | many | TGTGCCAGCCAGGGCCCAGTATCTACCGGGGAGCTGTTTTTT | CASQGPVSTGELFF
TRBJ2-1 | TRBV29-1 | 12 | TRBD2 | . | TGCAGCGTTGAAGATCCGGCTAGCGGGGAGTTCTTC | CSVEDPASGEFF
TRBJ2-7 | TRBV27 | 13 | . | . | TGTGCCAGCAGTTTAGTACCCGCCTACGAGCAGTACTTC | CASSLVPAYEQYF
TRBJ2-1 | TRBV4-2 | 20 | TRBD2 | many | TGTGCCAGCAGCCAAGGGGGACTAGCGGGAGGGCTTTCCCTCGGGAATGAGCAGTTCTTC | CASSQGGLAGGLSLGNEQFF
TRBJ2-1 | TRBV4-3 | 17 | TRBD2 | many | TGCGCCAGCAGCCAAGACTTCGGGAGGGCCACCTACAATGAGCAGTTCTTC | CASSQDFGRATYNEQFF
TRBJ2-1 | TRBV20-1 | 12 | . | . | TGCAGTGCTCAAGGGGGATACAATGAGCAGTTCTTC | CSAQGGYNEQFF
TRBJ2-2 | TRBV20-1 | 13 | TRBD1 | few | TGCAGTGCTAGACGACAGGGGAACGGGGAGCTGTTTTTT | CSARRQGNGELFF
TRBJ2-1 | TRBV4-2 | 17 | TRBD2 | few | TGTGCCAGCAGACAGAATGCGGCTAGCGGGAGGGACAATGAGCAGTTCTTC | CASRQNAASGRDNEQFF
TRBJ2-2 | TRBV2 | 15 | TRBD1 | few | TGTGCCACACGAGTAGAGGGGGCGAGCACCGGGGAGCTGTTTTTT | CATRVEGASTGELFF
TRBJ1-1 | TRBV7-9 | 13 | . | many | TGTGCCAGCAGCTTAGTGTCCCCCACTGAAGCTTTCTTT | CASSLVSPTEAFF
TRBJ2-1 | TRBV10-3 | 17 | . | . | TGTGCCATCAGTGAGTCGGGAAGAGGGGTAAACTACAATGAGCAGTTCTTC | CAISESGRGVNYNEQFF
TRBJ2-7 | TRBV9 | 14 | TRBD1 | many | TGTGCCAGCAGCGTAGGGACAGGATTCTACGAGCAGTACTTC | CASSVGTGFYEQYF
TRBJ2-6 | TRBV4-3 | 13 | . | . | TGCGCCAGCAGCCCCCCCTCGGCCAACGTCCTGACTTTC | CASSPPSANVLTF
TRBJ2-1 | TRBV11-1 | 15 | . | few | TGTGCCAGCAGCCCGAGTGGGGCTATCTACAATGAGCAGTTCTTC | CASSPSGAIYNEQFF
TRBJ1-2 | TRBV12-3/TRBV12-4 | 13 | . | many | TGTGCCAGCAGTCTGGGACAATTCTATGGCTACACCTTC | CASSLGQFYGYTF
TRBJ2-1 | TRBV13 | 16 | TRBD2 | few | TGTGCCAGCAGCTTGGGGACTAGCGGGTATTACAATGAGCAGTTCTTC | CASSLGTSGYYNEQFF
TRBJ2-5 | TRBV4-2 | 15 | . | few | TGTGCCAGCAGCCAAGAACCCGATCAACCAGAGACCCAGTACTTC | CASSQEPDQPETQYF